The clone carrying this TCR beta chain was detected ten times or more. This sample stems from a study of regulatory T cells in long-lasting Graves disease. The sample's time point: newly diagnosed GD, antithyroid drugs for less than 3 months. Extracted PBMC RNA gave rise to the TCR library. Libraries of TCR beta came from iRepertoire HTBI primers plus Arm-PCR of CDR3 regions. One entry per CDR3 protein, called by TCRdb with MiXCR from the multiplex PCR reads. The data show about 200,000 distinct CDR3 sequences, roughly 19% seen once. Looked up from germline, CDR1 is SGHTA and CDR2 is FQGNSA. This CDR3 has 14 amino acids. V gave up 4 bases and J gave up 2 bases, with 11 bases separating them. This sample also appeared in a second study, on T cells in Graves' hyperthyroidism and ophthalmopathy. That study reports: With the HTBI primer set, the TCR CDR3 went through a first round of RT-PCR.

The chain combines TRBV7-2 with TRBJ2-5; D might be TRBD2 (5 bases). Sample: peripheral blood mononuclear cells (PBMCs), taken at new diagnosis, from a patient treated with antithyroid drugs. This clonotype was obtained from a woman aged 30 to 39 with Graves disease. The CDR3 region is CASSSSLVQETQYF. The CDR3 DNA is TGTGCCAGCAGCTCCTCACTAGTACAAGAGACCCAGTACTTC.